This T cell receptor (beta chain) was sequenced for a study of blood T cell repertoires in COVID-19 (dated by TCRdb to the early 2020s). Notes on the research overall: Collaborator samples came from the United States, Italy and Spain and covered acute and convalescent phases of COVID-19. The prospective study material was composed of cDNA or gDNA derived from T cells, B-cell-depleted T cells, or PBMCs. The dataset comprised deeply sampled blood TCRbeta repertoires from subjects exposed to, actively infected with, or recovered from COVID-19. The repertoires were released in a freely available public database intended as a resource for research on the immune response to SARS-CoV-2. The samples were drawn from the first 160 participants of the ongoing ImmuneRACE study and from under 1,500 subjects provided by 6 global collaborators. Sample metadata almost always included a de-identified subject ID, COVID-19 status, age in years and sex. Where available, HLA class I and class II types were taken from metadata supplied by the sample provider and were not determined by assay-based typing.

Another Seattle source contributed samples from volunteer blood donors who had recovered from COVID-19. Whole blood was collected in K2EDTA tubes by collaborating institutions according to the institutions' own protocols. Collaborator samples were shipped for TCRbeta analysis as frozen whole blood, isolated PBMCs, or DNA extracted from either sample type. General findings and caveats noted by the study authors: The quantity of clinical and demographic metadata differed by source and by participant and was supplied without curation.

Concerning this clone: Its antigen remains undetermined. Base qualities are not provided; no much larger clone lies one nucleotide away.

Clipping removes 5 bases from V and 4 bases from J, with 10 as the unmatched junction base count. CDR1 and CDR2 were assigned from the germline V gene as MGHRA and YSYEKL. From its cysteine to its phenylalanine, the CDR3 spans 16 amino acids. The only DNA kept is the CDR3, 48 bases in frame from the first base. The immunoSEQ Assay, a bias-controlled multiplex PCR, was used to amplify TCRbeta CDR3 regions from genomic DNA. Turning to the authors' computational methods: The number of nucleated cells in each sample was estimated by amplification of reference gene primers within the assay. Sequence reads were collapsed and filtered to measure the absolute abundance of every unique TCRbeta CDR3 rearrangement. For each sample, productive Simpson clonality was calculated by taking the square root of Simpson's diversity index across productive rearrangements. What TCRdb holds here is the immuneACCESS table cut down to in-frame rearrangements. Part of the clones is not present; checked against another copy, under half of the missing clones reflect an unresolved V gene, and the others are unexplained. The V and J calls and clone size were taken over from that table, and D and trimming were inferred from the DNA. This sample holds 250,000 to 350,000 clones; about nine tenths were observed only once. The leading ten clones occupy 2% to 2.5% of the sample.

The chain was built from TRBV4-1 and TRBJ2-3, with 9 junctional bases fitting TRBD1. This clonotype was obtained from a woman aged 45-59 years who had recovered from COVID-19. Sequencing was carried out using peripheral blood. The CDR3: CASSSRDRVLADTQYF. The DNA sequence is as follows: TGCGCCAGCAGCTCCCGGGACAGGGTTCTCGCAGATACGCAGTATTTT.